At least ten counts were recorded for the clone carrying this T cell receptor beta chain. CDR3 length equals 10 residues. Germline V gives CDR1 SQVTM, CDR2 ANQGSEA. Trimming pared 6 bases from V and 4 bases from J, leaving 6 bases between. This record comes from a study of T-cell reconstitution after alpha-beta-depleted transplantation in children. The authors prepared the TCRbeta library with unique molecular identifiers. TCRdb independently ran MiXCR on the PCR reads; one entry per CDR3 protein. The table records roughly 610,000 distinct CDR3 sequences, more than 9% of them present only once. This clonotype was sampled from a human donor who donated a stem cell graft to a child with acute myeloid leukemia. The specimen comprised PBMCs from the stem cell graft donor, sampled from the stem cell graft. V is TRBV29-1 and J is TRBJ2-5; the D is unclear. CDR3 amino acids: CSVAGETQYF. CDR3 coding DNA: TGCAGCGTCGCCGGAGAGACCCAGTACTTC.